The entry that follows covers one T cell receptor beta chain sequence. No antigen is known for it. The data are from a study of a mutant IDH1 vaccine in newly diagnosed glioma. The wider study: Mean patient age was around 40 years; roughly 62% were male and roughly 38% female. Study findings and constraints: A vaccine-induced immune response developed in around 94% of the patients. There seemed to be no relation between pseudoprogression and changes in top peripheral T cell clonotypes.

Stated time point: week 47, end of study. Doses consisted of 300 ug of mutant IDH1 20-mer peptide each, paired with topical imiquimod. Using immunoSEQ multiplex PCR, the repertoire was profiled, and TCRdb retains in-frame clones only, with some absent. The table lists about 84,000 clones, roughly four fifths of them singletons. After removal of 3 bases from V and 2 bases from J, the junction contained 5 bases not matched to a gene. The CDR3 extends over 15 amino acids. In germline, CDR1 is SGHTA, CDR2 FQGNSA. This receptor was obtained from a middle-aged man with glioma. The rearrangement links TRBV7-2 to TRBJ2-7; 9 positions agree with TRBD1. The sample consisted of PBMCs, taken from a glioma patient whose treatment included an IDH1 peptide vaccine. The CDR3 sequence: CASSLEWDRAYEQYF. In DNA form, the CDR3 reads TGTGCCAGCAGCTTGGAATGGGACAGGGCCTACGAGCAGTACTTC.